Below, one T cell receptor (beta chain) is given with its context. The antigen is undetermined. Assay: immunoSEQ multiplex PCR; the TCRdb copy retains only in-frame clones and omits some. The table records about 84,000 clones, less than 80% of them present only once. This record comes from a study of radiotherapy plus CTLA-4 blockade in lung cancer. The V gene lost 1 base and the J gene lost 4 bases, with 10 bases spanning the gap. The CDR3 totals 14 residues. Germline V gives CDR1 LGHNT, CDR2 FRNRAP. Findings and limits, study-wide: Some TCR clones had been derived from tumors. These clones expanded in peripheral blood after radiotherapy plus ipilimumab.

This TCR came from a human donor with non-small cell lung cancer that progressed on radiotherapy plus ipilimumab. This chain joins TRBV12-5 and TRBJ1-2; D remains unclear. The material was peripheral blood, obtained from a patient treated with radiotherapy plus ipilimumab. The CDR3 DNA follows: TGTGCTAGTGGTTTGGATGTGTCTCCCTATGGCTACACCTTC. Protein product: CASGLDVSPYGYTF.